This T cell receptor (beta chain) was captured by sequencing in a study of PD-L1 blockade in urothelial cancer. In the study overall: About 85% of the roughly 29 patients comprised males who had bladder-origin urothelial cancer. A median blood sample held around 130,000 T cells and tens of thousands of unique TCRs.

Time point indicated: peripheral blood 6 weeks after treatment start. CDR3 length: 15 amino acids. The germline V gene encodes CDR1 SEHNR and CDR2 FQNEAQ (reference sequence). V lost 4 bases to trimming and J lost 8 bases; unmatched junction nucleotides: 6. Some clones are missing from TCRdb's copy, which holds only in-frame ones; the method was immunoSEQ multiplex PCR. This sample carries about 120,000 clones, roughly 90% of them seen once, and the ten largest clones take 1.5% to 2%. This clonotype was sampled from a man between 60 and 70 years old with urothelial cancer. The sequencing used PBMCs, collected around atezolizumab (anti-PD-L1) treatment. This sequence joins TRBV7-9 and TRBJ2-1; TRBD2 matches at 12 bases. CDR3 region: CASSSGLAGLDEQFF. The CDR3 DNA reads as TGTGCCAGCAGCTCCGGACTAGCGGGACTCGATGAGCAGTTCTTC.